Sequencing of this TCR beta chain was carried out in a study of T cell repertoires in aging, cancer and after chemotherapy. Germline loops: CDR1 MNHEY, CDR2 SVGAGI. The CDR3 sequence is 13 residues long. V lost 2 bases and J lost 5, with 9 bases in between. Rearranged V-D-J TRB sequences were amplified with a mixed TRB-A/B primer pool. TCRdb redid the calling of the multiplex PCR reads with MiXCR, one entry per CDR3 protein. Among roughly 6,000 distinct CDR3 sequences, roughly 29% were seen once, and the ten largest hold approximately 7%. Findings and limits, study-wide: In each cancer cohort, median generation probability increased across chemotherapy, suggesting thymic output rebounded. Untreated cancer patients had significantly lower blood TCR diversity than age-matched healthy donors. Healthy donors lost TCR diversity with age mainly through richness, cancer patients through richness and evenness.

Sample share makes this clonotype medium-sized. The target antigen is unknown. Amplification of TCR beta used genomic DNA extracted from peripheral blood. This clonotype was sampled from a human donor in good health. This chain uses TRBV6-5 with TRBJ2-5; D gene ambiguous. The specimen was blood. As DNA, the CDR3 is TGTGCCAGCAGTTACACATTAAGGGAGACCCAGTACTTC. It translates to CASSYTLRETQYF.